A selection of T cell receptor beta chains follows, all from one sample in a study of shared clonotypes between healthy human individuals. Clones were sequenced by immunoSEQ multiplex PCR, and TCRdb holds only the in-frame ones, with some missing. The profile shows approximately 1.5 million clones, approximately 98.5% of them singletons. The sample was naive CD4+ T cells sorted from blood. The receptors were sampled from a man aged 30-40 years in good health. Both conserved end residues are part of each CDR3. Fields, in order: V gene, CDR3 protein.

V gene: TRBV15; CDR3 protein: CATSREAGLAGADTQYF
V gene: TRBV18; CDR3 protein: CASSPQGGGELFF
V gene: TRBV5-1; CDR3 protein: CASSLSLDRQFF
V gene: TRBV5-1; CDR3 protein: CASSVGLQGTSSYEQYF
V gene: TRBV6-1; CDR3 protein: CASTQNTEAFF
V gene: TRBV2; CDR3 protein: CASEHRTSGSNEQFF
V gene: TRBV19; CDR3 protein: CASSISWGTEYNEQFF
V gene: TRBV7-6; CDR3 protein: CASSPGTAYSYNEQFF
V gene: TRBV29-1; CDR3 protein: CSVGGDRGSADTQYF
V gene: TRBV7-2; CDR3 protein: CASSSSGTWRTGELFF
V gene: TRBV18; CDR3 protein: CASSPHPSSYNEQFF
V gene: TRBV15; CDR3 protein: CATSRGDPREQYF
V gene: TRBV7-2; CDR3 protein: CASSPDFRDSLYGYTF
V gene: TRBV5-1; CDR3 protein: CASRATGNTEAFF
V gene: TRBV6-5; CDR3 protein: CASSSLDRTTYEQYF
V gene: TRBV18; CDR3 protein: CASSPGQGIFSNQPQHF
V gene: TRBV10-3; CDR3 protein: CATRGGYSGNTIYF
V gene: TRBV14; CDR3 protein: CASSQNREYNYGYTF
V gene: TRBV29-1; CDR3 protein: CSVAGAGGTTGELFF
V gene: TRBV18; CDR3 protein: CASSPGKADWRTEAFF
V gene: TRBV6-1; CDR3 protein: CASSGQRISNQPQHF
V gene: TRBV18; CDR3 protein: CASSPFEFRGAETQYF
V gene: TRBV27; CDR3 protein: CASNGGGETQYF